Each of the 10 T cell receptor beta chains below was sequenced from the same sample in a study of T cell responses to AZD1222 COVID-19 vaccine. Assay: immunoSEQ multiplex PCR; the TCRdb copy retains only in-frame clones and omits some. Of about 100,000 clones listed, more than 75% were seen once; the top ten hold approximately 3%. Sequenced material: peripheral blood, taken 28 days after the second dose of the MenACWY control vaccine. These receptors were collected from an adult who received the MenACWY meningococcal vaccine as a control.

A few counts support this clone. This rearrangement joins TRBV28 to TRBJ2-7; 8 positions match TRBD2. Germline V gene lookup returns CDR1 MDHEN and CDR2 SYDVKM. There are 15 residues in the CDR3. The ends lost 6 bases at V and 3 bases at J; junction bases unmatched: 10. DNA of the CDR3: TGTGCCAGCAGCCTCGGGGGGGCTCGGGGCTACGAGCAGTACTTC. Residues: CASSLGGARGYEQYF. Drawing the rest from reference TRBV28 and TRBJ2-7, the complete variable domain is DVKVTQSSRYLVKRTGEKVFLECVQDMDHENMFWYRQDPGLGLRLIYFSYDVKMKEKGDIPEGYSVSREKKERFSLILESASTNQTSMYLCASSLGGARGYEQYFGPGTRLTVT.

The V call is TRBV2, the J call TRBJ1-6, with D tentatively TRBD1 (6 bases). There are 15 residues in the CDR3. The germline CDR1 and CDR2 sequences are SNHLY and FYNNEI. Trimming removed 6 bases from V and 8 bases from J, with 17 bases in between. CDR3 in DNA: TGTGCCAGCAGGGCAGAGGGGGTCTTTTATTCACCCCTCCACTTT. It is translated as CASRAEGVFYSPLHF.

With respect to this clone: Its ends do not fully match the called genes, so a read error is possible. The chain carries TRBV28 and TRBJ2-5; D is perhaps TRBD1 (6 bases). The CDR3 length is 13 residues. CDR1 is MDHEN and CDR2 is SYDVKM in the germline V gene. CDR3 residues: CASSFEQGIGKNF. The CDR3 DNA sequence: TGTGCCAGCAGTTTTGAACAGGGTATTGGGAAGAACTTC.

The gene calls are TRBV28 and TRBJ1-1; 7 positions agree with TRBD1. The germline gives CDR1 MDHEN, CDR2 SYDVKM. V lost 9 bases, J lost 0 bases, and 10 bases stayed unmatched. The CDR3 has 15 residues. The CDR3 loop reads CASRGHEQLNTEAFF. DNA of the CDR3: TGTGCCAGTAGGGGGCATGAACAGTTGAACACTGAAGCTTTCTTT.

V usage is TRBV6-6 and J usage is TRBJ1-5, with D possibly being TRBD1 (6 bases). The germline gives CDR1 MNHNY, CDR2 SVGAGI (reference sequence). This CDR3 is built from 14 residues. V lost 6 bases and J 2 bases, leaving 11 bases between the germline ends. The CDR3, as DNA: TGTGCCAGCAGCCAGGGGCTGGGCAATCAGCCCCAGCATTTT. Translating it yields CASSQGLGNQPQHF.

V usage is TRBV28 and J usage is TRBJ2-7, with D perhaps assigned TRBD1 or TRBD2 (6 bases each). The germline CDR1 and CDR2 sequences are MDHEN and SYDVKM. Trimming removed 6 bases at V and 3 bases at J, with 18 bases between. This CDR3 is built from 15 residues. The CDR3 is CASSGGGPTVYEQYF. The CDR3 region has the DNA TGTGCCAGCAGCGGAGGGGGGCCCACCGTCTACGAGCAGTACTTC.

This clone was picked up one time. This chain uses TRBV19 with TRBJ1-1, with TRBD1 as a possible D gene (6 bases). Germline V gene sequence: CDR1 LNHDA, CDR2 SQIVND (reference sequence). The V end was cut by 5 bases, the J end by 1 base, with 11 bases between. The CDR3 loop spans 14 amino acids. This CDR3 reads CASSSRQANTEAFF. DNA of the CDR3: TGTGCCAGTAGTTCCAGACAGGCGAACACTGAAGCTTTCTTT.

The chain carries TRBV5-1 and TRBJ1-2; 7 nucleotides line up with TRBD1. The germline CDR1 and CDR2 sequences are SGHRS and YFSETQ. V shed 6 bases and J 2 bases; nucleotides not matched to a gene: 16. The CDR3 sequence is 17 residues long. The CDR3: CASTDVAPTQGNYGYTF. CDR3 DNA sequence: TGCGCCAGCACCGACGTGGCACCTACACAGGGGAACTATGGCTACACCTTC.

This clone was picked up one time. The chain links TRBV10-3 to TRBJ2-3, with 10 bases aligning to TRBD2. V trimming: 0 bases; J trimming: 6 bases; junction bases outside the gene matches: 6. Germline V gene sequence: CDR1 ENHRY, CDR2 SYGVKD. The CDR3 covers 16 residues. The CDR3 nucleotides read TGTGCCATCAGTGAGTCGTGGAGCGGGGGGGTGGATACGCAGTATTTT. Translation gives CAISESWSGGVDTQYF.

There are a few counts of this clone. This chain joins TRBV7-2 and TRBJ1-1; D is uncertain. Trimming left V 2 bases short and J 8 bases short, with 9 bases between. Germline assignment: CDR1 SGHTA and CDR2 FQGNSA. The CDR3 is made up of 12 amino acids. CDR3 in amino acids: CASSLRYGEAFF. CDR3 in DNA: TGTGCCAGCAGCTTAAGGTACGGGGAAGCTTTCTTT. The full variable domain, completed using reference TRBV7-2 and TRBJ1-1, is GAGVSQSPSNKVTEKGKDVELRCDPISGHTALYWYRQSLGQGLEFLIYFQGNSAPDKSGLPSDRFSAERTGGSVSTLTIQRTQQEDSAVYLCASSLRYGEAFFGQGTRLTVV.